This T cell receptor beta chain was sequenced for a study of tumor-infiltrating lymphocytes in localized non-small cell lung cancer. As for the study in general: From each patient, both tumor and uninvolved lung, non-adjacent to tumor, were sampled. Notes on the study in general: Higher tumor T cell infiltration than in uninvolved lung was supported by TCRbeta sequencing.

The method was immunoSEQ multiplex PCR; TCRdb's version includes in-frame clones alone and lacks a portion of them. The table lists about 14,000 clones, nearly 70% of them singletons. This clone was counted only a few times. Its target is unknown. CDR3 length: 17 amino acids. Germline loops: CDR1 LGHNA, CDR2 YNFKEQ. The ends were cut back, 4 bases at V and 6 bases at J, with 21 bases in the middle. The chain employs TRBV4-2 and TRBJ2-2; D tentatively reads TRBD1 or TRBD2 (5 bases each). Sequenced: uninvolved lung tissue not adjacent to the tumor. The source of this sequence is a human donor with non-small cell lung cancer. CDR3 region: CASSPRAEGRGPGELFF. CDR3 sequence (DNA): TGTGCCAGCAGCCCCAGAGCCGAGGGAAGGGGCCCCGGGGAGCTGTTTTTT.